These 3 T cell receptor beta chains were sequenced from one sample in a study of long-term antiretroviral therapy in people with HIV (dated by TCRdb to the early 2020s). The immunoSEQ hsTCRB v3.0 assay was used at survey level resolution to sequence the TRB variable region. TCRdb obtained this table from immuneACCESS and retained in-frame rearrangements with V and J assigned. These tables miss some clones; where compared with another copy, unresolved V genes account for less than half of the shortfall, and the remainder is unexplained. In this sample the table shows about 25,000 clones, 65% to 80% of which occur a single time. The ten largest clones represent more than 4% of the sample. The specimen was unsorted PBMCs, collected 0.5 years after starting antiretroviral therapy. The receptors stem from a woman between 40 and 50 years old with HIV.

This chain connects TRBV28 to TRBJ1-2; 7 bases map to TRBD1. This CDR3 has 14 residues. The germline gives CDR1 MDHEN, CDR2 SYDVKM. The J segment lost 8 bases and the V segment lost 2 bases, leaving 8 bases of the junction unmatched. CDR3 loop: CASSLQDRPKGYTF. CDR3 coding DNA: TGTGCCAGCAGTTTACAGGACAGGCCTAAGGGCTACACCTTC.

A word on this clone: Sequence at one end of the junction differs from germline and may be a read error. The genes are TRBV6-4 and TRBJ2-1, with 9 bases that match TRBD1. The CDR3 loop spans 14 amino acids. CDR1 and CDR2 from the germline V gene are MRHNA and SNTAGT. DNA of the CDR3: TGTGCCACCAGTCCCGGGACAGGGTACAATGAGCAGTTCTTC. It encodes CATSPGTGYNEQFF.

The chain has TRBV19 and TRBJ2-2; 9 nucleotides agree with TRBD2. The V and J ends lost 2 bases and 6 bases, in that order; junction bases with no gene match: 1. Germline V CDR1 and CDR2: LNHDA, SQIVND (reference sequence). CDR3 length: 14 amino acids. CDR3 coding DNA: TGTGCCAGTAGTATACGCGGGAGGGCCGGGGAGCTGTTTTTT. Amino acids: CASSIRGRAGELFF.